This TCR beta chain originates from a study of control samples from healthy donors and cancer patients. Generated by immunoSEQ multiplex PCR, the TCRdb table keeps only in-frame clones and is missing some. Of some 74,000 clones in the sample, about 94% were seen once. CDR3 length equals 12 residues. Between the trimmed V and J ends, which lost 5 bases and 8 bases, there was a span of 13 bases. Germline-derived CDR1 and CDR2 are SGDLS and YYNGEE. The sequenced sample consisted of blood. The receptor was derived from a woman aged 30 to 39 in good health. The V and J genes are TRBV9 and TRBJ1-2, with a possible D match to TRBD1 (6 bases). Written as DNA, the CDR3 is TGTGCCAGCAGTCCGGCGGGGGCGGGCTACACCTTC. It specifies CASSPAGAGYTF.